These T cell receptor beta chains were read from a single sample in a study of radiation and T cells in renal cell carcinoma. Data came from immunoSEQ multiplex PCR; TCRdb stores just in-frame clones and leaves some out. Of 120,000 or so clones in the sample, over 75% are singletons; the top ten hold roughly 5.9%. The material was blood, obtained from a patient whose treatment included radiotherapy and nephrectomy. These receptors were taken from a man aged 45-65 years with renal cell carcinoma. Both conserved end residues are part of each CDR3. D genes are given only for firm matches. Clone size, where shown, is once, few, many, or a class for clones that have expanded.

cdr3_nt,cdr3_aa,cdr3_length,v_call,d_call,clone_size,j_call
TGTGCCAGCAGGGACAGCACAGCCCAGCATTTT,CASRDSTAQHF,11,TRBV2,-,-,TRBJ1-5
TGTGCCAGCAGCCTAAGGGGGGGGGCCTCGCCCTACAATGAGCAGTTCTTC,CASSLRGGASPYNEQFF,17,TRBV9,-,-,TRBJ2-1
TGTGCCAGCAGCGTCACGGGGGTTACCTACGAGCAGTACTTC,CASSVTGVTYEQYF,14,TRBV7-9,-,-,TRBJ2-7
TGTGCCAGCAGCTTAAGGGGAGGGGACAGAATTGAGACCCAGTACTTC,CASSLRGGDRIETQYF,16,TRBV7-3,-,few,TRBJ2-5
TGTGCCAGCAGCGAAAGAGGAAGGACTTGGTTCTCTGGAAACACCATATATTTT,CASSERGRTWFSGNTIYF,18,TRBV9,-,-,TRBJ1-3
TGTGCCAGCAGTTTATGGGGACTAGCGGACAATGAGCAGTTCTTC,CASSLWGLADNEQFF,15,TRBV27,TRBD2,-,TRBJ2-1
TGCGCCAGCAGAGCGGATCGACTTTTCTACAATGAGCAGTTCTTC,CASRADRLFYNEQFF,15,TRBV4-3,-,-,TRBJ2-1
TGTGCCAGCAGTTGGCTAGCGGGTAGCACCGGGGAGCTGTTTTTT,CASSWLAGSTGELFF,15,TRBV27,TRBD2,-,TRBJ2-2
TGTGCCAGTACCCTGGGGTACAGAGGCCTTACTACTAACTATGGCTACACCTTC,CASTLGYRGLTTNYGYTF,18,TRBV19,-,-,TRBJ1-2
TGCAGCGTGATGATAACAGGGGAGAACTCACCCCTCCACTTT,CSVMITGENSPLHF,14,TRBV29-1,TRBD1,-,TRBJ1-6
TGTGCCAGCAGAAGCGGGGGGGCATATAATGAGCAGTTCTTC,CASRSGGAYNEQFF,14,TRBV27,TRBD2,-,TRBJ2-1
TGTGCCAGCAGCGTGACTACTTACTCCTACGAGCAGTACTTC,CASSVTTYSYEQYF,14,TRBV9,-,-,TRBJ2-7
TGTGCCAGTCGCGGGGATCGGGCTTTCTTT,CASRGDRAFF,10,TRBV19,-,many,TRBJ1-1
TGTGCCAGCAGTCCTAGGGGAAAGAAACCCCAGCTTTTCACCTTC,CASSPRGKKPQLFTF,15,TRBV2,-,-,TRBJ1-2
TGTGCCAGCAGTTACTCGAATGTGGGGGAGCTGTTTTTT,CASSYSNVGELFF,13,TRBV6-6,-,-,TRBJ2-2
TGTGCCAGCAGCTGGGACATCTACGAGCAGTACTTC,CASSWDIYEQYF,12,TRBV28,-,-,TRBJ2-7
TGTGCCAGCAGTTACCAGGCAGGGGGTGTCACTGAAGCTTTCTTT,CASSYQAGGVTEAFF,15,TRBV6-5,TRBD1,-,TRBJ1-1
TGTGCCAGCAGTAGCCGGGACAGGGGGTGGACAGATACGCAGTATTTT,CASSSRDRGWTDTQYF,16,TRBV27,TRBD1,-,TRBJ2-3
TGCGCCAGCATTCAAGGACTAGCGGACCAGTCGCAGTACTTC,CASIQGLADQSQYF,14,TRBV10-1,TRBD2,-,TRBJ2-7
TGCGCCAGCAGCAACGTTCCAAAAGGTGAGCAGTTCTTC,CASSNVPKGEQFF,13,TRBV5-1,-,-,TRBJ2-1
TGTGCCAGCACGCGGACTAGCGGGAAGTGGGACGAGCAGTACTTC,CASTRTSGKWDEQYF,15,TRBV6-1,TRBD2,-,TRBJ2-7
TGTGCCAGCAGCCCCCCCGGGTACGAGCAATACTTC,CASSPPGYEQYF,12,TRBV7-2,-,-,TRBJ2-7
TGCGCCAGCAGCTGGGGGATGACAGGTGAAAGCTACACCTTC,CASSWGMTGESYTF,14,TRBV5-1,-,-,TRBJ1-2
TGTGCCATCAGTGCGCTTAACACTGAAGCTTTCTTT,CAISALNTEAFF,12,TRBV10-3,-,few,TRBJ1-1
TGCGCCAGCAGCTTGGCTCGGGACAGCCAGGATACTGAAGCTTTCTTT,CASSLARDSQDTEAFF,16,TRBV5-1,TRBD1,many,TRBJ1-1
TGCGCCAGCAGCCAAGACGGGTTGGAGCAGTACTTC,CASSQDGLEQYF,12,TRBV4-1,-,-,TRBJ2-7
TGTGCCAGCAGCTTAATCGGGGACACTGAAGCTTTCTTT,CASSLIGDTEAFF,13,TRBV7-2,-,-,TRBJ1-1
TGTGCCAGCAGTTTTTCGGTTTCCGCTGGAAACACCATATATTTT,CASSFSVSAGNTIYF,15,TRBV6-6,-,-,TRBJ1-3
TGTGCCAGCAGCTCGGGCCCCTGGGGCTACACCTTC,CASSSGPWGYTF,12,TRBV9,-,-,TRBJ1-2
TGCAGTGCCTATGGGGGGGACGCCATATATTTT,CSAYGGDAIYF,11,TRBV20-1,-,-,TRBJ1-3
TGTGCCAGCTCACCACCGTGGGGGGAGGACTCCTACGAGCAGTACTTC,CASSPPWGEDSYEQYF,16,TRBV18,-,-,TRBJ2-7
TGTGCCAGCAGCCTGGGACAGAGCTATGGCTACACCTTC,CASSLGQSYGYTF,13,TRBV28,TRBD1,-,TRBJ1-2
TGTGCCAGCAGCCCCCGGACAGTCCCAGGTTTTTCTGAAGCTTTCTTT,CASSPRTVPGFSEAFF,16,TRBV14,-,-,TRBJ1-1
TGTGCCATCAGTGAGTCAGGGGATCAAGAGACCCAGTACTTC,CAISESGDQETQYF,14,TRBV10-3,-,-,TRBJ2-5
TGTGCTAGTGGTCCGGGACAGGGGGCGAATGAGCAGTTCTTC,CASGPGQGANEQFF,14,TRBV12-5,TRBD1,-,TRBJ2-1
TGTGCCAGCAGCCAGGGGGATGAGCAGTTCTTC,CASSQGDEQFF,11,TRBV7-3,TRBD1,few,TRBJ2-1
TGTGCTAGCATTCTAGAGGGGCTCACCGGGGAGCTGTTTTTT,CASILEGLTGELFF,14,TRBV6-6,-,once,TRBJ2-2
TGTGCCAGCAGCTTACGGGGAACTGATGAAAAACTGTTTTTT,CASSLRGTDEKLFF,14,TRBV7-2,-,-,TRBJ1-4
TGTGCCAGCAGTTTAGTTGGCGGGAGACACGAGCAGTACTTC,CASSLVGGRHEQYF,14,TRBV28,TRBD2,-,TRBJ2-7
TGCGCCAGCAGCTCCCAATATGGTGGCGGCACTGAAGCTTTCTTT,CASSSQYGGGTEAFF,15,TRBV5-1,-,-,TRBJ1-1
TGTGCCAGCAGCTACGCGCGAGCCAAAAACATTCAGTACTTC,CASSYARAKNIQYF,14,TRBV7-2,-,few,TRBJ2-4
TGCGCCAGCAGCTCTGGGGACGGATACTCCTACGAGCAGTACTTC,CASSSGDGYSYEQYF,15,TRBV5-1,-,-,TRBJ2-7
TGTGCCAGCAGCTTGGGGACTAGCGGAACCTACGAGCAGTACTTC,CASSLGTSGTYEQYF,15,TRBV5-4,TRBD2,-,TRBJ2-7
TGTGCCAGCAGCTTAGCGTTTGGGCGAACCGGGGAGCTGTTTTTT,CASSLAFGRTGELFF,15,TRBV7-2,-,-,TRBJ2-2
TGCGCCAGCAGCTTGAGACTGAGGGTGGGAGAGACCCAGTACTTC,CASSLRLRVGETQYF,15,TRBV5-1,-,once,TRBJ2-5
TGCGCCAGCAGCTTGGGGACTAGCGCACAGACCCAGTACTTC,CASSLGTSAQTQYF,14,TRBV5-1,TRBD2,-,TRBJ2-5
TGTGCCAGCTCACGCGGACAGGGTGGCTCCTACGAGCAGTACTTC,CASSRGQGGSYEQYF,15,TRBV18,TRBD1,-,TRBJ2-7
TGTGCTAGTGGTCCGAAGACGGCTGAAGAGACCCAGTACTTC,CASGPKTAEETQYF,14,TRBV12-5,-,-,TRBJ2-5